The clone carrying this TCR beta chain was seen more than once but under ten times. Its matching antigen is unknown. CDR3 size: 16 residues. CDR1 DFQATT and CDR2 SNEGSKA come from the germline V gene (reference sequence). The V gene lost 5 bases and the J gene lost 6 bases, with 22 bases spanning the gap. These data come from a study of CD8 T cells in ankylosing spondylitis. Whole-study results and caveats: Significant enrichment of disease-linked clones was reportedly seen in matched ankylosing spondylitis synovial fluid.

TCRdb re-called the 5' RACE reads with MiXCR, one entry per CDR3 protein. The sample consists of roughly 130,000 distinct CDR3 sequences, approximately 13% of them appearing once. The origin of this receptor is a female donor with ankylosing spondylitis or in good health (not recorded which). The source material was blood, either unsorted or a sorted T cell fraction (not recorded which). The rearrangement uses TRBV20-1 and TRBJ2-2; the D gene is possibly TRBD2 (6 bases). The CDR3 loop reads CSADGPQVRRAGELFF. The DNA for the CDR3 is TGCAGTGCTGACGGTCCGCAAGTTAGGAGGGCCGGGGAGCTGTTTTTT.